The clone carrying this T cell receptor beta chain has a count of ten or more. Its antigen is still unknown. With 3 bases removed from V and 1 base from J, the gap between germline ends came to 9 bases. CDR1 and CDR2 from the germline V gene are KGHSH and LQKENI. CDR3 size: 14 residues. Disease duration under 2 months; hyperthyroidism patients were aged 18 to 65. PBMCs were sourced from less than 13 ml fresh peripheral blood. This record comes from a study of T cells in Graves' hyperthyroidism and ophthalmopathy. Points from the study as a whole: Most thyroid clonotypes expanded above 0.001 appeared in blood too.

Researchers amplified the TCR beta CDR3 regions from RNA transcripts. A set of HTBI primers served as the primers for a first-round RT-PCR of the TCR CDR3. MiXCR was run by TCRdb on the multiplex PCR reads, yielding one entry per CDR3 protein. The data contain fewer than 300,000 distinct CDR3 sequences, 25% to 30% of them singletons. The chain joins TRBV18 to TRBJ1-1; D possibly corresponds to TRBD1 (5 bases). Sequencing used blood. The receptor's source is a man aged 40-49 years with Graves' hyperthyroidism that later progressed to Graves' ophthalmopathy. DNA of the CDR3: TGTGCCAGCTCACCCGGGGCAGCGAACACTGAAGCTTTCTTT. Its translation: CASSPGAANTEAFF.